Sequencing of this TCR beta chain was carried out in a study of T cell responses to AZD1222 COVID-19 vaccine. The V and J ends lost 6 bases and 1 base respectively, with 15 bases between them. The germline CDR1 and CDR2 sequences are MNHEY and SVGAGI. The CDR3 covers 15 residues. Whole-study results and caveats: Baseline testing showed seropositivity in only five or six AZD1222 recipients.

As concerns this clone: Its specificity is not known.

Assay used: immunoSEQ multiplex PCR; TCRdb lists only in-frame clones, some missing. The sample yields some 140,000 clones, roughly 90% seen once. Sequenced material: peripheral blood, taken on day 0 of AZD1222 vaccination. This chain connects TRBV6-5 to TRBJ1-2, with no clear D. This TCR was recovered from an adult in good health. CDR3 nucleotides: TGTGCCAGCAGCTCCCCAACGCAACTTAACTATGGCTACACCTTC. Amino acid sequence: CASSSPTQLNYGYTF.